A selection of T cell receptor beta chains follows, all from one sample in a study of siplizumab effects on memory and regulatory T cells. Sequenced by immunoSEQ multiplex PCR; TCRdb stores in-frame clones only, minus some. The sample yields approximately 100,000 clones, just under 95% seen once. Sequences were obtained from non-Treg CD4+ T cells sorted from blood. These TCRs come from a human donor in good health. CDR3s include the opening cysteine and the closing phenylalanine or tryptophan. A D gene is named only where the DNA matches it firmly. Clone size is not always given. Where it is, it says once, few, many or a class for expanded clones.

14 | - | TRBJ2-5 | TRBV5-1 | - | CASSLQGPQETQYF | TGCGCCAGCAGCTTGCAAGGTCCTCAAGAGACCCAGTACTTC
16 | - | TRBJ1-3 | TRBV6-1 | TRBD1 | CASSERETGVGNTIYF | TGTGCCAGCAGTGAAAGAGAGACAGGGGTAGGAAACACCATATATTTT
15 | - | TRBJ2-5 | TRBV10-3 | TRBD2 | CAISDERGGPETQYF | TGTGCCATCAGTGATGAGCGGGGGGGCCCTGAGACCCAGTACTTC
13 | once | TRBJ2-7 | TRBV19 | - | CASSKQGPFEQYF | TGTGCCAGTAGTAAACAGGGCCCCTTCGAGCAGTACTTC
15 | - | TRBJ2-1 | TRBV7-8 | TRBD2 | CASNPSGRGGMEQFF | TGTGCCAGCAACCCTTCCGGGCGGGGGGGCATGGAGCAGTTCTTC
12 | once | TRBJ1-1 | TRBV28 | - | CASSEGGTEAFF | TGTGCCAGCAGTGAGGGAGGTACTGAAGCTTTCTTT
16 | - | TRBJ1-4 | TRBV18 | - | CASSPPADLPNEKLFF | TGTGCCAGCTCACCACCGGCTGACCTTCCTAATGAAAAACTGTTTTTT
15 | once | TRBJ2-7 | TRBV6-5 | - | CASSYGPGRAYEQYF | TGTGCCAGCAGTTACGGACCCGGGCGAGCCTACGAGCAGTACTTC
11 | - | TRBJ2-3 | TRBV11-2 | - | CASSLTDTQYF | TGTGCCAGCAGCTTGACAGATACGCAGTATTTT
15 | - | TRBJ1-4 | TRBV5-1 | - | CASSRTETTNEKLFF | TGCGCCAGCAGCCGCACGGAAACAACTAATGAAAAACTGTTTTTT
13 | - | TRBJ2-2 | TRBV19 | - | CASSMSGTGELFF | TGTGCCAGTAGTATGTCGGGCACCGGGGAGCTGTTTTTT
13 | once | TRBJ2-7 | TRBV7-3 | - | CASSLGPIGEQYF | TGTGCCAGCAGCTTAGGACCCATCGGCGAGCAGTACTTC
16 | - | TRBJ2-5 | TRBV9 | - | CASSPNPSGTGETQYF | TGTGCCAGCAGCCCTAACCCCTCCGGAACAGGGGAGACCCAGTACTTC
16 | - | TRBJ2-3 | TRBV19 | TRBD2 | CASSESGGTFSDTQYF | TGTGCCAGTAGTGAGAGCGGGGGGACTTTTTCGGATACGCAGTATTTT